This passage covers 19 T cell receptor beta chains from one sample sequenced in a study of T cell changes during pregnancy in multiple sclerosis. Some clones are missing from TCRdb's copy, which holds only in-frame ones; the method was immunoSEQ multiplex PCR. The sample carries tens of thousands of clones, about 93% recorded once. The sequencing here drew on CD4+ T cells from peripheral blood mononuclear cells, taken in the second trimester of pregnancy. The origin of the receptors is a female donor in good health, enrolled as a control in a pregnancy study.

The chain joins TRBV4-3 to TRBJ2-7, with 12 nucleotides matching TRBD2. CDR1 is LGHNA, CDR2 YSLEER, per germline. The CDR3 totals 16 residues. J lost 5 bases, V lost 4 bases, and 9 bases had no gene match. This CDR3 reads CASSPRPSGGADEQYF. CDR3 DNA sequence: TGCGCCAGCAGCCCTAGACCTAGCGGGGGGGCCGACGAGCAGTACTTC.

The J gene is TRBJ2-3, the V gene TRBV6-5, with D tentatively TRBD1 (5 bases). This CDR3 has 12 amino acids. The germline gives CDR1 MNHEY, CDR2 SVGAGI. V was cut by 6 bases and J by 4 bases, with 8 bases left in between. CDR3 coding DNA: TGTGCCAGCAGCAGGGAACCAGATACGCAGTATTTT. Amino acid sequence: CASSREPDTQYF.

The V call is TRBV4-2, the J call TRBJ1-3; weak D call: TRBD1 (6 bases). The germline gives CDR1 LGHNA, CDR2 YNFKEQ. The CDR3 extends over 15 amino acids. Trimming left V 2 bases short and J 2 bases short, with 10 bases between. The CDR3 protein is CASSQRRTAGNTIYF. The CDR3 nucleotides read TGTGCCAGCAGCCAAAGGAGGACAGCTGGAAACACCATATATTTT.

The CDR3 sequence: CASSCGSGNEKLFF. The DNA for the CDR3 is TGTGCCAGCAGTTGTGGCAGCGGTAATGAAAAACTGTTTTTT. The chain links TRBV6-4 to TRBJ1-4; D remains ambiguous. Deletions cut 5 bases from V and 4 bases from J, with 11 bases between. This CDR3 region has 14 residues. Germline assignment: CDR1 MRHNA and CDR2 SNTAGT.

The CDR3 loop is CASQTDRGIGSPLHF. The CDR3 DNA is TGTGCCAGCCAAACGGACAGGGGGATTGGTTCACCCCTCCACTTT. The chain employs TRBV6-4 and TRBJ1-6; 10 bases map to TRBD1. The germline CDR1 and CDR2 sequences are MRHNA and SNTAGT. V lost 8 bases, J lost 9 bases, and 10 bases stayed unmatched. This CDR3 has 15 residues.

The chain couples TRBV14 to TRBJ1-6; the match to TRBD1 covers 7 bases. V was pared by 5 bases and J by 8 bases, with 6 bases of the junction left unmatched. In germline, CDR1 is SGHDN, CDR2 FVKESK. The CDR3 is 14 residues long. This chain's CDR3 is CASSWGQRDSPLHF. In DNA form, the CDR3 reads TGTGCCAGCAGCTGGGGACAGCGGGATTCACCCCTCCACTTT.

The chain combines TRBV27 with TRBJ2-2, with 12 nucleotides matching TRBD1. CDR3 length: 17 amino acids. V was clipped by 5 bases and J by 4 bases; unmatched bases: 8. The germline gives CDR1 MNHEY, CDR2 SMNVEV (reference sequence). The CDR3: CASSPRGTGGGTGELFF. The CDR3 bases are TGTGCCAGCAGTCCAAGAGGGACAGGGGGCGGCACCGGGGAGCTGTTTTTT.

V usage is TRBV12-5 and J usage is TRBJ2-7; 11 bases map to TRBD2. CDR1 is LGHNT, CDR2 FRNRAP, per germline. The CDR3 covers 15 residues. J lost 4 bases, V lost 5 bases, and 7 bases had no gene match. CDR3 residues: CASGSGTSGQYEQYF. The CDR3 DNA is TGTGCTAGTGGTAGCGGGACTAGCGGTCAATACGAGCAGTACTTC.

Written as DNA, the CDR3 is TGTGCCAGCAGTTACTCAGACAGGGATAGGGACGAGCAGTACTTC. Translation gives CASSYSDRDRDEQYF. This chain uses TRBV6-5 with TRBJ2-7, with 7 bases lining up with TRBD1. CDR1 is MNHEY, CDR2 SVGAGI, per germline. The CDR3 runs to 15 residues. The junction had 7 bases not matched to a gene; V was cut back by 0 bases and J by 5 bases.

This sequence joins TRBV5-4 and TRBJ2-3, with D maybe TRBD2 (6 bases). Trimming took 6 bases from V and 0 from J, leaving 8 bases between them. In germline, CDR1 is SGHNT, CDR2 YYREEE (reference sequence). This CDR3 region has 13 residues. The CDR3 protein is CASMGGSTDTQYF. The CDR3 DNA follows: TGTGCCAGCATGGGGGGTAGCACAGATACGCAGTATTTT.

Concerning this clone: At one end the junction does not follow the germline gene, possibly because of a read error. The chain has TRBV7-7 and TRBJ1-1; D remains ambiguous. CDR1 and CDR2 (germline): SSHAT, FNYEAQ (reference sequence). The CDR3 contains 13 residues. The CDR3 DNA reads as TGTGCTAGCAGCTTATCGAGAACTCAAGAAGCTTTCTTT. Its protein product is CASSLSRTQEAFF.

This chain joins TRBV7-3 and TRBJ2-7, with 8 bases identical to TRBD2. Per the germline V gene, CDR1 is SGHTA and CDR2 is FQGTGA. The V segment lost 7 bases and the J segment 3 bases; nucleotides outside the gene matches: 11. The CDR3 extends over 15 amino acids. CDR3 amino acids: CASNPRGLVGYEQYF. The CDR3 nucleotides read TGTGCCAGCAACCCTAGGGGACTAGTAGGCTACGAGCAGTACTTC.

The chain recombines TRBV4-1 with TRBJ1-1; tentatively, D is TRBD1 (5 bases). The germline V gene has CDR1 MGHRA and CDR2 YSYEKL. This CDR3 spans 17 amino acids. The V end was cut by 1 base, the J end by 1 base, with 16 bases between. The CDR3 DNA reads as TGCGCCAGCAGCCAAGGGGTCACAGGAAGGGGGAACACTGAAGCTTTCTTT. Protein product: CASSQGVTGRGNTEAFF.

The chain is built from TRBV6-9 and TRBJ2-5; D is undetermined. Germline assignment: CDR1 MNHGY and CDR2 SVAAGI. The CDR3 runs 14 residues. Trimming stripped 6 bases from V and 4 bases from J, with 15 bases between. CDR3 residues: CASSYSRTAETQYF. Here the CDR3 DNA reads TGTGCCAGCAGCTACTCTCGAACAGCAGAGACCCAGTACTTC.

The genes are TRBV6-1 and TRBJ1-5; tentative D call: TRBD1 (6 bases). Per germline, CDR1 MNHNS and CDR2 SASEGT. V was cut by 6 bases and J by 7 bases, with 16 bases left in between. The CDR3 consists of 14 residues. The CDR3 coding sequence is TGTGCCAGCAGGGAGACAGGTCTAGGACAGCCCCAGCATTTT. Encoded protein: CASRETGLGQPQHF.

The rearrangement joins TRBV6-5 to TRBJ1-3, with D unclear. This CDR3 comprises 15 residues. Trimming removed 5 bases from V and 0 bases from J, with 11 bases in between. Germline V gene data show CDR1 as MNHEY and CDR2 as SVGAGI. The CDR3 sequence: CASSTTAASGNTIYF. In DNA, the CDR3 is TGTGCCAGCAGTACCACAGCAGCCTCTGGAAACACCATATATTTT.

The CDR3 region has the DNA TGCGCCAGCAATGACTCACGAGACAGGTTCTATGGCTACACCTTC. Its protein product is CASNDSRDRFYGYTF. The V call is TRBV10-1, the J call TRBJ1-2; a possible D gene is TRBD1 (6 bases). V lost 7 bases to trimming and J lost 4 bases, with 19 bases between them. Germline CDR1 reads WNHNN; CDR2 reads SYGVQD (reference sequence). This CDR3 has 15 residues.

The V gene is TRBV5-6, the J gene TRBJ2-3; the D gene is possibly TRBD2 (5 bases). This CDR3 region has 15 residues. CDR1 is SGHDT, CDR2 YYEEEE, per germline. V lost 3 bases to trimming and J lost 0 bases, with 11 bases between them. CDR3 protein: CASSSLERSTDTQYF. The CDR3 bases are TGTGCCAGCAGCTCACTAGAGAGGAGCACAGATACGCAGTATTTT.

The chain is built from TRBV10-3 and TRBJ1-2, with D maybe TRBD1 (5 bases). This CDR3 has 15 residues. V lost 2 bases and J 6 bases, leaving 16 bases between the germline ends. Germline values: CDR1 ENHRY, CDR2 SYGVKD. CDR3 DNA sequence: TGTGCCATCAGTGAGATGCGGCAGGGAGGGAATGGCTACACCTTC. Amino acids: CAISEMRQGGNGYTF.